A single sample gave rise to the 6 T cell receptor beta chains below, sequenced in a study of shared clonotypes between healthy human individuals. The table came from immunoSEQ multiplex PCR; TCRdb's copy has only in-frame clones and leaves some out. The repertoire holds a few hundred thousand clones, with about 97% as singletons. What was sequenced was memory CD8+ T cells sorted from blood. Described subset: CD45RO+ cells pooled with CCR7-negative TemRA cells. Receptors were obtained from a man aged 25-40 years in good health.

The V gene is TRBV25-1, the J gene TRBJ2-1; 10 bases are shared with TRBD1. The CDR3 has 13 residues. V trimming: 3 bases; J trimming: 12 bases; junction bases outside the gene matches: 5. Looked up from germline, CDR1 is MGHDK and CDR2 is SYGVNS. CDR3 loop: CASSDDRGRGQFF. The CDR3 DNA reads TGTGCCAGCAGTGACGACAGGGGGCGAGGGCAGTTCTTC.

J is TRBJ1-1 and V is TRBV9; D is uncertain. The CDR3 sequence is 15 residues long. Germline V CDR1 and CDR2: SGDLS, YYNGEE. V lost 6 bases and J 0 bases, leaving 15 bases between the germline ends. The CDR3 here is CASTQAPGLNTEAFF. Here the CDR3 DNA reads TGTGCCAGCACCCAGGCCCCAGGATTGAACACTGAAGCTTTCTTT.

The chain combines TRBV6-6 with TRBJ2-7; possibly TRBD1 for D (5 bases). V lost 6 bases to trimming and J lost 3 bases, with 9 bases between them. In germline, CDR1 is MNHNY, CDR2 SVGAGI (reference sequence). The CDR3 extends over 12 amino acids. The CDR3, as DNA: TGTGCCAGCAGCAAAGACAGCTACGAGCAGTACTTC. The encoded protein is CASSKDSYEQYF.

This rearrangement joins TRBV7-2 to TRBJ2-5; no definite D call. Trimming took off 0 bases at V and 4 bases at J, with 6 bases between the two ends. Germline lookup yields CDR1 SGHTA and CDR2 FQGNSA. This CDR3 has 13 amino acids. The CDR3 loop reads CASSLARSETQYF. DNA for the CDR3: TGTGCCAGCAGCTTAGCGCGGTCAGAGACCCAGTACTTC.

This chain joins TRBV6-1 and TRBJ2-3; D unresolved. Germline-derived CDR1 and CDR2 are MNHNS and SASEGT. The CDR3 is made up of 10 amino acids. The germline V and J ends were trimmed by 6 bases and 4 bases, with 2 bases remaining between them. The CDR3 reads CASRADTQYF. In DNA, the CDR3 is TGTGCCAGCAGGGCAGATACGCAGTATTTT.

The chain joins TRBV7-2 to TRBJ2-3; 7 bases fit TRBD2. Trimming cost V 0 bases and J 5 bases; bases outside gene matches: 5. The CDR3 spans 15 residues. Germline V gene data show CDR1 as SGHTA and CDR2 as FQGNSA. The CDR3 DNA is TGTGCCAGCAGCTTAGCCGCGGGAGTAGGAGATACGCAGTATTTT. Its protein product is CASSLAAGVGDTQYF.